This TCR beta chain emerged from a study of cytomegalovirus exposure and HLA in healthy donors. Study-level results: Analysis was carried out at a later point, and it linked a missense DCLRE1C variant to TCR beta V- and J-gene trimming.

Participants comprised healthy donors of bone marrow. Comment on this clone: Its antigen is unidentified.

The PCR contained 60 Vbeta and 13 Jbeta primers. In the study's own analysis: A later analysis counted around 74 million unique TCR beta chains, 10 million to 12 million shared. The protocol was immunoSEQ multiplex PCR, while the TCRdb copy is restricted to in-frame clones and leaves out a portion. V and J calls plus clone size are reproduced from that table; the DNA served to infer D and trimming. The data hold 120,000 to 150,000 clones, with 73% observed a single time. Germline values: CDR1 SGHTA, CDR2 FQGNSA. The V segment lost 5 bases and the J segment 4 bases; nucleotides outside the gene matches: 5. The CDR3 extends over 14 amino acids.

The rearrangement uses TRBV7-2 and TRBJ1-5; 7 nucleotides align to TRBD1. This sequence originates from a woman aged 40 to 55 in good health and CMV-seronegative. Sequenced: PBMCs. CDR3 sequence: CASSKPGQNQPQHF. DNA for the CDR3: TGTGCCAGCAGCAAACCGGGACAGAATCAGCCCCAGCATTTT. The variable domain in full, completed from reference TRBV7-2 and TRBJ1-5, reads GAGVSQSPSNKVTEKGKDVELRCDPISGHTALYWYRQSLGQGLEFLIYFQGNSAPDKSGLPSDRFSAERTGGSVSTLTIQRTQQEDSAVYLCASSKPGQNQPQHFGDGTRLSIL.